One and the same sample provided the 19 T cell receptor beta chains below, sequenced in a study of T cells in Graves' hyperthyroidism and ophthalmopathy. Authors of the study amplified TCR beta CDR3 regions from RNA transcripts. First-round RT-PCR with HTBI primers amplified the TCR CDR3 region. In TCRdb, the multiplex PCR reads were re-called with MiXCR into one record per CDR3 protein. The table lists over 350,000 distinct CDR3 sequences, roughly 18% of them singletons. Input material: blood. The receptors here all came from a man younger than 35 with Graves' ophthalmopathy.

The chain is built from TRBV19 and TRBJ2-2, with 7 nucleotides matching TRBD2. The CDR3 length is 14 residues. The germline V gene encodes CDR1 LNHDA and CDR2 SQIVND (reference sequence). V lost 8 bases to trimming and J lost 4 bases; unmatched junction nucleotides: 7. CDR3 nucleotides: TGTGCCAGTTTGGGCCGGGAGGTCACCGGGGAGCTGTTTTTT. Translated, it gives CASLGREVTGELFF.

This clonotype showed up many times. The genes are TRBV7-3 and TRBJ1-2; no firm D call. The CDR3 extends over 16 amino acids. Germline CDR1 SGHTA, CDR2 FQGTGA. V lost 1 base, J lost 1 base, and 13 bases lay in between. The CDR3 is CASSLMADPINYGYTF. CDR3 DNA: TGTGCCAGCAGCTTAATGGCAGACCCAATTAACTATGGCTACACCTTC.

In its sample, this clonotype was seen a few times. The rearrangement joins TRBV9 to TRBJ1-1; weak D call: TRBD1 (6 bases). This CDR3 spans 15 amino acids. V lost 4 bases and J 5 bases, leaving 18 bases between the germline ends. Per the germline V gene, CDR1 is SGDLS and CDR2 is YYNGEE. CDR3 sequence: CASSPFMGARTEAFF. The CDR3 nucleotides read TGTGCCAGCAGCCCTTTTATGGGGGCGCGGACTGAAGCTTTCTTT.

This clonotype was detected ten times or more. The DNA for the CDR3 is TGTGCCAGCAGCACCCTGGACGGGGTTCGGGAGCAGTACTTC. Translated: CASSTLDGVREQYF. The chain uses TRBV28 and TRBJ2-7; perhaps TRBD2 as D (5 bases). The V gene's germline CDR1 is MDHEN and CDR2 SYDVKM. V lost 6 bases and J lost 7, with 19 bases in between. The CDR3 length is 14 residues.

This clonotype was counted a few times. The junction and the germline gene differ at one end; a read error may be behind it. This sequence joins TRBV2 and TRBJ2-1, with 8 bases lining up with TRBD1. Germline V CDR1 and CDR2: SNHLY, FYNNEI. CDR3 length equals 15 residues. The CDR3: CASTPQGGSYNEQLF. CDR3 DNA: TGTGCCAGCACCCCACAGGGGGGCTCCTACAATGAGCAGCTCTTC.

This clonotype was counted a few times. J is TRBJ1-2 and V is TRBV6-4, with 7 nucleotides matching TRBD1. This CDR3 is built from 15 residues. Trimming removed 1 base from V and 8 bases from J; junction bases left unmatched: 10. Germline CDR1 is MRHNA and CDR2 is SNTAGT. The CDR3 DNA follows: TGTGCCAGCAGTGACTTTACAGGGGCCCCTGGCGGCTACACCTTC. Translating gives CASSDFTGAPGGYTF.

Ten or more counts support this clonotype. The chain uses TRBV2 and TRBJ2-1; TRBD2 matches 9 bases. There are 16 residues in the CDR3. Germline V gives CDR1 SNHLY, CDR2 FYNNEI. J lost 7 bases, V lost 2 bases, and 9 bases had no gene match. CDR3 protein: CASSESRAGGRNEQFF. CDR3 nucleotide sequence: TGTGCCAGCAGTGAAAGTCGGGCGGGGGGGCGAAATGAGCAGTTCTTC.

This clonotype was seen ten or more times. Here the CDR3 reads CSARVGVTTDTQYF. CDR3 sequence (DNA): TGCAGTGCTAGAGTGGGGGTTACCACAGATACGCAGTATTTT. The J gene is TRBJ2-3, the V gene TRBV20-1; D may match TRBD1 or TRBD2 (5 bases each). Germline V CDR1 and CDR2: DFQATT, SNEGSKA (reference sequence). This CDR3 comprises 14 residues. The germline V and J ends were trimmed by 1 base and 2 bases, with 10 bases remaining between them.

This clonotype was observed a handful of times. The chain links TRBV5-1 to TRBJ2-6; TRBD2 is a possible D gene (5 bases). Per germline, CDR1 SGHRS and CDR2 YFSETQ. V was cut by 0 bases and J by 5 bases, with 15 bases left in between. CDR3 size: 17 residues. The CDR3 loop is CASSLGPGSGRANVLTF. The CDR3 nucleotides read TGCGCCAGCAGCTTGGGCCCGGGGTCGGGTAGGGCCAACGTCCTGACTTTC.

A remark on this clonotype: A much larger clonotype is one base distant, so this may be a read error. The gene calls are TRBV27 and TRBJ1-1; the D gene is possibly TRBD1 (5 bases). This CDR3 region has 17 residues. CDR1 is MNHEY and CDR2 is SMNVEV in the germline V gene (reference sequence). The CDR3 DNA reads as TGTGCCAGCAGTTTATGGGGCGCCGCGAACCTGAACACTGGAGCTTTCTTT. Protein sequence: CASSLWGAANLNTGAFF.

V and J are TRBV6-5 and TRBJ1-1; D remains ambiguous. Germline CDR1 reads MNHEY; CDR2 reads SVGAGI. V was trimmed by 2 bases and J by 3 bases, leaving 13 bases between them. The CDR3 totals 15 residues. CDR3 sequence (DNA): TGTGCCAGCAGTTACAAGACGGGCGTGGACACTGAAGCTTTCTTT. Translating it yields CASSYKTGVDTEAFF.

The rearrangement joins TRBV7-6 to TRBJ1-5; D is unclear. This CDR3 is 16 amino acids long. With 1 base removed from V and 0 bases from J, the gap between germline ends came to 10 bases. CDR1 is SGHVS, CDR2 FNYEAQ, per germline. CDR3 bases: TGTGCCAGCAGCTTAGGATTTGGTGATAGCAATCAGCCCCAGCATTTT. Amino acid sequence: CASSLGFGDSNQPQHF. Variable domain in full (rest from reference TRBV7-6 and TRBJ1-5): GAGVSQSPRYKVTKRGQDVALRCDPISGHVSLYWYRQALGQGPEFLTYFNYEAQQDKSGLPNDRFSAERPEGSISTLTIQRTEQRDSAMYRCASSLGFGDSNQPQHFGDGTRLSIL.

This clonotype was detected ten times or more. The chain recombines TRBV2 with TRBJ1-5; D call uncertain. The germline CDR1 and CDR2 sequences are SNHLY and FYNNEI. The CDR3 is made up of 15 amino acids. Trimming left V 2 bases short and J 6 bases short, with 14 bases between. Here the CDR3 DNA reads TGTGCCAGCAGTGAACGGGCCTTTGAAGGTCAGCCCCAGCATTTT. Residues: CASSERAFEGQPQHF.

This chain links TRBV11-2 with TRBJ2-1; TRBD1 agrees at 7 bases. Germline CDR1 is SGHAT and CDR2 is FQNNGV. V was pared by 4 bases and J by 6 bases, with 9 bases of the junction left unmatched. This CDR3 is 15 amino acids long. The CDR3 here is CASSSHRGSLNEQFF. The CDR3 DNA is TGTGCCAGCAGCTCTCACAGGGGTTCCCTCAATGAGCAGTTCTTC.

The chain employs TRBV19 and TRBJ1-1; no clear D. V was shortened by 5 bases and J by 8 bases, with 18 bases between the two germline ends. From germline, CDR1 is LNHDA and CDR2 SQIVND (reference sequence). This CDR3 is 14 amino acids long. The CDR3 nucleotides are TGTGCCAGTAGTGCCCTTTTAACCCGACTGGAAGCTTTCTTT. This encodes CASSALLTRLEAFF. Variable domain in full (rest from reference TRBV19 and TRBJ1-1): DGGITQSPKYLFRKEGQNVTLSCEQNLNHDAMYWYRQDPGQGLRLIYYSQIVNDFQKGDIAEGYSVSREKKESFPLTVTSAQKNPTAFYLCASSALLTRLEAFFGQGTRLTVV.

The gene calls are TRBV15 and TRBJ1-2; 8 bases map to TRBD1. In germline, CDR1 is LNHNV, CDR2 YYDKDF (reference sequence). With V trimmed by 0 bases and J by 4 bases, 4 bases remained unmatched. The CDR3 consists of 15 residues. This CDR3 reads CATSRDQDRVYGYTF. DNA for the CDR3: TGTGCCACCAGCAGAGATCAGGACAGGGTCTATGGCTACACCTTC.

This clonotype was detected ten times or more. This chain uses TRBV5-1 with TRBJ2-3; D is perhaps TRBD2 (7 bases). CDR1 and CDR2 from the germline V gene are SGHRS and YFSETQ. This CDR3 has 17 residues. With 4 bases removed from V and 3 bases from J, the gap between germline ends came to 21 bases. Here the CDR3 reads CASSPDSGATLTDTQYF. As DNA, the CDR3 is TGCGCCAGCAGCCCGGACAGCGGGGCTACACTGACAGATACGCAGTATTTT.

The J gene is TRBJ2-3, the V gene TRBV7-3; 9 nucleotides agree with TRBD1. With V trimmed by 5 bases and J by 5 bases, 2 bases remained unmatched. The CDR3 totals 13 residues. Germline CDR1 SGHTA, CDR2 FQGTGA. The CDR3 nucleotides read TGTGCCAGCAGCGGGGACAGGGAAGATACGCAGTATTTT. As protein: CASSGDREDTQYF.

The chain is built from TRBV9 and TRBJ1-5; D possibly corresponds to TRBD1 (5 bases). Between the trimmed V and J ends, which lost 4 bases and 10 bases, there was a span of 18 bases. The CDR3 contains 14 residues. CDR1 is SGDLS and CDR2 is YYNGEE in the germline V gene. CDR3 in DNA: TGTGCCAGCAGCCCCTCCCGGGACGGCCTTCCCCAGCATTTT. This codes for CASSPSRDGLPQHF. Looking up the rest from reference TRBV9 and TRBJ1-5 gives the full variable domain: DSGVTQTPKHLITATGQRVTLRCSPRSGDLSVYWYQQSLDQGLQFLIQYYNGEERAKGNILERFSAQQFPDLHSELNLSSLELGDSALYFCASSPSRDGLPQHFGDGTRLSIL.